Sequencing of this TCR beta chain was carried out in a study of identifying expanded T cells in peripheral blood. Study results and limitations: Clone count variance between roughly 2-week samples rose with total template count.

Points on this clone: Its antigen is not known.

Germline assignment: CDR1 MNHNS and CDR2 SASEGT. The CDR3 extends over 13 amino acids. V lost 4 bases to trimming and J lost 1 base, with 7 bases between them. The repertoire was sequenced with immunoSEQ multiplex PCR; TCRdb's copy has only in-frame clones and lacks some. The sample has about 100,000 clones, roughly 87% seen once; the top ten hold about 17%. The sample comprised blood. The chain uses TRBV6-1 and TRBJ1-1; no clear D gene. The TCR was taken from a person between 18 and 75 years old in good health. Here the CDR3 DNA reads TGTGCCAGCAGTGGGAGGTGGAACACTGAAGCTTTCTTT. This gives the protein CASSGRWNTEAFF.